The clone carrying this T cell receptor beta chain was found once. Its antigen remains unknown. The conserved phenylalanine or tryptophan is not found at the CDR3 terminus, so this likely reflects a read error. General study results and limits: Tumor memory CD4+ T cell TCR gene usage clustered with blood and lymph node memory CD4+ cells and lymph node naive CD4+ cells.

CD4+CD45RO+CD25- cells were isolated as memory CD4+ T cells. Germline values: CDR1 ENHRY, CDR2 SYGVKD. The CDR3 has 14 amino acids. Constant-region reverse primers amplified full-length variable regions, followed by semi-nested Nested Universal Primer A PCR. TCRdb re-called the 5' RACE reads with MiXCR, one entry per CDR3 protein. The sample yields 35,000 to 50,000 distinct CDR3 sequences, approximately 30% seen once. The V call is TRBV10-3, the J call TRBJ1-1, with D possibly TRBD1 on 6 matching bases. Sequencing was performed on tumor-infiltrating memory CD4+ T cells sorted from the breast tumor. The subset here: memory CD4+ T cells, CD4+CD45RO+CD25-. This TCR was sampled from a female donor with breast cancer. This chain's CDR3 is CATKGGSMNTEAFV. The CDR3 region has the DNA TGTGCCACCAAAGGGGGTTCGATGAATACTGAAGCTTTCGTT.